These 19 T cell receptor beta chains were sequenced from one sample in a study of T cells in Graves' hyperthyroidism and ophthalmopathy. Regions amplified from RNA transcripts were the TCR beta CDR3 regions. Carried out on the TCR CDR3, a first-round RT-PCR used the HTBI primer set. TCRdb passed the multiplex PCR reads through MiXCR, listing each CDR3 protein once. This table has around 250,000 distinct CDR3 sequences, roughly 14% appearing once. The specimen sequenced was blood. The source of these receptors is a woman aged 40 to 55 with Graves' hyperthyroidism that later progressed to Graves' ophthalmopathy.

This clonotype was picked up many times. This chain's CDR3 is CASSRTGLLSSYNEQFF. The CDR3 region has the DNA TGTGCCAGCAGTCGTACAGGGCTCCTGAGCTCCTACAATGAGCAGTTCTTC. The chain links TRBV12-3 or TRBV12-4 to TRBJ2-1; D is perhaps TRBD1 (6 bases). The CDR3 runs to 17 residues. V was pared by 5 bases and J by 0 bases, with 17 bases between.

This chain links TRBV11-2 with TRBJ2-2; 9 bases fit TRBD1. J lost 5 bases, V lost 5 bases, and 3 bases had no gene match. The V gene's germline CDR1 is SGHAT and CDR2 FQNNGV. This CDR3 is built from 14 residues. The CDR3 DNA is TGTGCCAGCAGCCCCGACAGGGGGACCGGGGAGCTGTTTTTT. This codes for CASSPDRGTGELFF.

The chain is built from TRBV6-1 and TRBJ2-2; 8 bases align to TRBD2. The V gene's germline CDR1 is MNHNS and CDR2 SASEGT. J lost 2 bases, V lost 6 bases, and 8 bases had no gene match. CDR3 size: 16 residues. The CDR3 reads CASRGVAGLNTGELFF. CDR3 sequence (DNA): TGTGCCAGCAGGGGGGTAGCGGGGCTAAACACCGGGGAGCTGTTTTTT.

This clonotype has at least ten counts. The DNA of the CDR3 is TGTGCCAGCAGCTTGAGGGGGGAGGGGTCGGATGAAAAACTGTTTTTT. Its translation: CASSLRGEGSDEKLFF. The V gene is TRBV7-2, the J gene TRBJ1-4; D is possibly TRBD1 (6 bases). Trimming took off 3 bases at V and 6 bases at J, with 17 bases between the two ends. In germline, CDR1 is SGHTA, CDR2 FQGNSA. This CDR3 is built from 16 residues.

Turning to this clonotype: At one end, the junction sequence differs from germline, possibly due to a read error. V usage is TRBV2 and J usage is TRBJ2-7; TRBD2 is a possible D gene (5 bases). Germline V gene lookup returns CDR1 SNHLY and CDR2 FYNNEI. The CDR3 contains 12 residues. Here the CDR3 reads CASSPYRYERFF. In DNA form, the CDR3 reads TGTGCCAGCAGTCCCTACCGCTACGAGCGGTTCTTC.

This clonotype came up many times. The chain links TRBV6-5 to TRBJ2-7; no firm D call. The germline V and J ends were trimmed by 2 bases and 3 bases, with 11 bases remaining between them. This CDR3 is 14 amino acids long. Germline V gives CDR1 MNHEY, CDR2 SVGAGI. The CDR3 sequence: CASSYPDGNYEQYF. In nucleotides, the CDR3 is TGTGCCAGCAGTTACCCTGACGGCAACTACGAGCAGTACTTC.

This clonotype was seen many times. The chain recombines TRBV3-1 with TRBJ2-5; 7 nucleotides match TRBD1. V shed 0 bases and J 0 bases; nucleotides not matched to a gene: 7. The CDR3 totals 17 residues. CDR1 and CDR2 from the germline V gene are LGHDT and YNNKEL (reference sequence). The CDR3 region has the DNA TGTGCCAGCAGCCAAGACAGAGACAGGGCGTACCAAGAGACCCAGTACTTC. This encodes CASSQDRDRAYQETQYF.

This clonotype was seen repeatedly, ten times or more. The chain uses TRBV28 and TRBJ2-7; TRBD1 might be the D (8 bases). The CDR3 runs 15 residues. V lost 6 bases and J lost 1, with 16 bases in between. The V gene's germline CDR1 is MDHEN and CDR2 SYDVKM. The CDR3 DNA follows: TGTGCCAGCAGCCCACAGGGGGGGATTTCCTACGAGCAGTACTTC. Its translation is CASSPQGGISYEQYF.

V usage is TRBV19 and J usage is TRBJ1-4; D gene uncertain. Germline CDR1 reads LNHDA; CDR2 reads SQIVND (reference sequence). CDR3 length: 15 amino acids. V dropped 3 bases and J dropped 2 bases, with 10 bases sitting between them. Here the CDR3 DNA reads TGTGCCAGTAGTATCCCACGGAGCACTAATGAAAAACTGTTTTTT. Translated, it gives CASSIPRSTNEKLFF.

This clonotype was seen at least ten times. The genes are TRBV28 and TRBJ2-3; 8 bases are a match to TRBD1. This CDR3 is 16 amino acids long. J lost 6 bases, V lost 5 bases, and 13 bases had no gene match. The germline V gene has CDR1 MDHEN and CDR2 SYDVKM. This CDR3 reads CASSPRRQGTRDTQYF. CDR3 DNA: TGTGCCAGCAGTCCCCGAAGACAGGGGACGAGGGATACGCAGTATTTT.

This clonotype was detected ten times or more. The chain has TRBV16 and TRBJ2-3; 9 bases match TRBD2. V trimming: 10 bases; J trimming: 3 bases; junction bases outside the gene matches: 8. The CDR3 sequence is 14 residues long. The germline gives CDR1 KGHSY, CDR2 FQNENV. CDR3 sequence: CANDVAGETDTQYF. The CDR3, as DNA: TGTGCCAACGATGTAGCGGGAGAGACAGATACGCAGTATTTT.

The V call is TRBV5-1, the J call TRBJ1-5; 11 nucleotides match TRBD1. Germline CDR1 SGHRS, CDR2 YFSETQ. The CDR3 loop spans 16 amino acids. J lost 4 bases, V lost 4 bases, and 7 bases had no gene match. The CDR3 region is CASSAGTGGQNQPQHF. CDR3 sequence (DNA): TGCGCCAGCAGCGCAGGGACAGGGGGTCAGAATCAGCCCCAGCATTTT. The full variable domain, in which reference TRBV5-1 and TRBJ1-5 provide the parts outside the CDR3, is KAGVTQTPRYLIKTRGQQVTLSCSPISGHRSVSWYQQTPGQGLQFLFEYFSETQRNKGNFPGRFSGRQFSNSRSEMNVSTLELGDSALYLCASSAGTGGQNQPQHFGDGTRLSIL.

This clonotype was counted a few times. The J gene is TRBJ2-2, the V gene TRBV27, with D tentatively TRBD2 (6 bases). The CDR3 is 14 residues long. Trimming stripped 2 bases from V and 6 bases from J, with 10 bases between. Per germline, CDR1 MNHEY and CDR2 SMNVEV (reference sequence). The CDR3 here is CASSLGAGSGELFF. The CDR3, as DNA: TGTGCCAGCAGTTTAGGTGCGGGGTCCGGGGAGCTGTTTTTT.

There are many counts of this clonotype. No conserved phenylalanine or tryptophan is present at the end of the CDR3, so a read error is the likely explanation. The chain employs TRBV20-1 and TRBJ2-7; D is possibly TRBD1 (5 bases). Germline CDR1 reads DFQATT; CDR2 reads SNEGSKA (reference sequence). Trimming removed 5 bases at V and 0 bases at J, with 20 bases between. The CDR3 extends over 16 amino acids. This CDR3 is CSAQYKGAVSSYEQYL. DNA of the CDR3: TGCAGTGCTCAGTATAAAGGGGCGGTGAGCTCCTACGAGCAGTACCTC.

This clonotype was seen many times. This chain connects TRBV6-2 or TRBV6-3 to TRBJ2-2; D gene ambiguous. The CDR3 consists of 16 residues. Germline CDR1 is MNHEY and CDR2 is SVGEGT. The V end lost 11 bases, the J end lost 0 bases, and 19 bases lay between the germline ends. The CDR3 DNA follows: TGTGCCGGTCGGTCCGGGTTATTGGCGAACACCGGGGAGCTGTTTTTT. Its translation is CAGRSGLLANTGELFF.

This clonotype has more than one count but fewer than ten. The V and J genes are TRBV9 and TRBJ2-2; possibly TRBD1 for D (6 bases). V was trimmed by 2 bases and J by 3 bases, leaving 11 bases between them. Germline-derived CDR1 and CDR2 are SGDLS and YYNGEE. This CDR3 spans 15 amino acids. The CDR3 is CASSVLGADTGELFF. CDR3 DNA sequence: TGTGCCAGCAGCGTTTTGGGGGCTGACACCGGGGAGCTGTTTTTT.

In this sample, this clonotype turned up many times. The chain carries TRBV24-1 and TRBJ2-3, with D hard to call. V was pared by 6 bases and J by 2 bases, with 2 bases between. The CDR3 is 11 residues long. Germline V gene data show CDR1 as KGHDR and CDR2 as SFDVKD. CDR3 coding DNA: TGTGCCACCAGTAACACAGATACGCAGTATTTT. Translation: CATSNTDTQYF.

There are many counts of this clonotype. This chain joins TRBV11-2 and TRBJ2-5; TRBD2 might be the D (5 bases). V was shortened by 3 bases and J by 0 bases, with 17 bases between the two germline ends. The germline gives CDR1 SGHAT, CDR2 FQNNGV. The CDR3 runs 17 residues. CDR3 sequence: CASSFDKRQSYQETQYF. The CDR3 DNA sequence: TGTGCCAGCAGCTTTGATAAGCGGCAGTCGTACCAAGAGACCCAGTACTTC. Based on the CDR3 plus reference TRBV11-2 and TRBJ2-5, the full variable domain is EAGVAQSPRYKIIEKRQSVAFWCNPISGHATLYWYQQILGQGPKLLIQFQNNGVVDDSQLPKDRFSAERLKGVDSTLKIQPAKLEDSAVYLCASSFDKRQSYQETQYFGPGTRLLVL.

This clonotype was seen many times. V usage is TRBV20-1 and J usage is TRBJ2-7, with D possibly TRBD1 on 6 matching bases. Germline CDR1 is DFQATT and CDR2 is SNEGSKA (reference sequence). Deletions cut 2 bases from V and 2 bases from J, with 19 bases between. This CDR3 has 16 amino acids. CDR3 sequence (DNA): TGCAGTGCTAGAAAACAGGGTAGGCCTTCCACCTACGAGCAGTACTTC. It encodes CSARKQGRPSTYEQYF.